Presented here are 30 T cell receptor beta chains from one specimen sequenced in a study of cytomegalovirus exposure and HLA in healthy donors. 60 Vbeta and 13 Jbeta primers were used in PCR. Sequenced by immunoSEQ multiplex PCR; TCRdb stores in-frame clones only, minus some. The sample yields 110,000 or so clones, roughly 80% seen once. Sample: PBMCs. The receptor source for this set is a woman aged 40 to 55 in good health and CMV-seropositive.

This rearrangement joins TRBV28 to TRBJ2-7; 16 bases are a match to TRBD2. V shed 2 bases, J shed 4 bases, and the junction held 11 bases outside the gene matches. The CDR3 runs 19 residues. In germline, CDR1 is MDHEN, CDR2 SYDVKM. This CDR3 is CASSLSPGTSGRDLYEQYF. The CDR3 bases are TGTGCCAGCAGTTTAAGTCCCGGGACTAGCGGGAGGGATCTATACGAGCAGTACTTC.

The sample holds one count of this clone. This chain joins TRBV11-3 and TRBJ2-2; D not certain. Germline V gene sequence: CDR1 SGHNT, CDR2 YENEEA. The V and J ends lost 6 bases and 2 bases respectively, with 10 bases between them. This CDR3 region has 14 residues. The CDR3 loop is CASSPKTNTGELFF. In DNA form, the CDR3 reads TGTGCCAGCAGTCCAAAGACTAACACCGGGGAGCTGTTTTTT.

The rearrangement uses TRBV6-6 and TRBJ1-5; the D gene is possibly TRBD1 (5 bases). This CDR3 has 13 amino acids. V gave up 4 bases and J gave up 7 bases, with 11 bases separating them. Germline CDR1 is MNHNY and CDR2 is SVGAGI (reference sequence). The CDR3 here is CASSLGVGQPQHF. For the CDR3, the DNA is TGTGCCAGCAGTTTAGGGGTAGGACAGCCCCAGCATTTT.

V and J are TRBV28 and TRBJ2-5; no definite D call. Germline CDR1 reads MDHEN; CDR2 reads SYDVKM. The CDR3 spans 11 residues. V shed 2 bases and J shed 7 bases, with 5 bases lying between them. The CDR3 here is CASSLGRTQYF. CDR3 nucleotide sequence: TGTGCCAGCAGTTTAGGGCGGACCCAGTACTTC.

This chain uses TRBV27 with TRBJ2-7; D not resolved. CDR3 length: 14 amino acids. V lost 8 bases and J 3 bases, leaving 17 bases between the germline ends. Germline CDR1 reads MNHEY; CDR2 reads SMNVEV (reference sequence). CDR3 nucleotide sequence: TGTGCCAGCCGACCCTTACAGCAATTCTACGAGCAGTACTTC. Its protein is CASRPLQQFYEQYF.

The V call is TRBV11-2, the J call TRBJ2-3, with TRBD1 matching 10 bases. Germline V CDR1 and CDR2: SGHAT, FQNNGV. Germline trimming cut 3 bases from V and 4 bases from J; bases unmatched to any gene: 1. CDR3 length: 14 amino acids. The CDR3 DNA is TGTGCCAGCAGCTTCGACAGGGGGCCAGATACGCAGTATTTT. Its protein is CASSFDRGPDTQYF.

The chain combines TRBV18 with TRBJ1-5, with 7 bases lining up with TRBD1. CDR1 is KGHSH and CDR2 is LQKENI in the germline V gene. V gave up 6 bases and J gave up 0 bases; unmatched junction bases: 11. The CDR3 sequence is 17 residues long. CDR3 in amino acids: CASSLGTALYSNQPQHF. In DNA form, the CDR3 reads TGTGCCAGCTCGCTCGGGACAGCGCTATATAGCAATCAGCCCCAGCATTTT.

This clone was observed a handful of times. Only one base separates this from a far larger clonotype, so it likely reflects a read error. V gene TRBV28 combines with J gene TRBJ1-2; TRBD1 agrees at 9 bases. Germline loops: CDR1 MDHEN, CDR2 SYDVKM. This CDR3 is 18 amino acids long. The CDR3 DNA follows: TGTGCCGGCAGTTCCGCGGACGGGACAGGGATTCGGCACTATGGCTACACCTTC. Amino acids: CAGSSADGTGIRHYGYTF.

For the CDR3, the DNA is TGTGCCAGCAGTCGAATCCCGGGGAACACTGAAGCTTTCTTT. This encodes CASSRIPGNTEAFF. The chain links TRBV11-2 to TRBJ1-1; no reliable D call. V lost 6 bases and J 1 base, leaving 12 bases between the germline ends. The length of the CDR3 is 14 residues. CDR1 and CDR2 (germline): SGHAT, FQNNGV.

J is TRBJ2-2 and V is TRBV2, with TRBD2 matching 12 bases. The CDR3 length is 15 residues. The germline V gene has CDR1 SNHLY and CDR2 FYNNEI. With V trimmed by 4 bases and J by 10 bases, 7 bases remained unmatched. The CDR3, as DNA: TGTGCCAGCAGTGCCCGACTAGCGGGAGAGACGGAGCTGTTTTTT. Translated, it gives CASSARLAGETELFF.

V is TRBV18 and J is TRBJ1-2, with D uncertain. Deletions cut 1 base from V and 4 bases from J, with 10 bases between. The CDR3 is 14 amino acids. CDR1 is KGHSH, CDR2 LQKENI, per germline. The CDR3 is CASSPQEVSYGYTF. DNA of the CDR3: TGTGCCAGCTCACCACAGGAGGTGAGCTATGGCTACACCTTC.

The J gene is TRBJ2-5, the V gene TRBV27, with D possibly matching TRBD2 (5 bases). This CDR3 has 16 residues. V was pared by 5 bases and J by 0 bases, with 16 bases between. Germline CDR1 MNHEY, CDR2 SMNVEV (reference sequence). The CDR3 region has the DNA TGTGCCAGCAGTCGATTAGGGAGCCGGTACCAAGAGACCCAGTACTTC. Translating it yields CASSRLGSRYQETQYF.

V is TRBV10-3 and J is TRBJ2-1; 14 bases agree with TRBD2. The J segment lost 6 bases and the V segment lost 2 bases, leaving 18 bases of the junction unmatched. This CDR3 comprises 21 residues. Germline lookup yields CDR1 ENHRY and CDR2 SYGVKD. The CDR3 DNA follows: TGTGCCATCAGTGAGCCCGACGGGAGACCGGGACTAGCGGGAGTTTCCAATGAGCAGTTCTTC. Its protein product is CAISEPDGRPGLAGVSNEQFF.

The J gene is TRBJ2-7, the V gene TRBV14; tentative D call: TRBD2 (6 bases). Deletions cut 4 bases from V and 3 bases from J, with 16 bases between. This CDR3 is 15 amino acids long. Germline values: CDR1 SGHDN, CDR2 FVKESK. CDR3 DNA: TGTGCCAGCAGCCCCGGAGGGGTTGCGGGCTACGAGCAGTACTTC. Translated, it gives CASSPGGVAGYEQYF.

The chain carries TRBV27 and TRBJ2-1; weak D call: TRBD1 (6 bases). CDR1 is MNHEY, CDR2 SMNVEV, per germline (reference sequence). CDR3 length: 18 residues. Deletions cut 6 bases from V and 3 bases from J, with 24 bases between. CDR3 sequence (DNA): TGTGCCAGCAGAGGGGCACAGGGCTTCGGCCTCAACTACAATGAGCAGTTCTTC. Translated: CASRGAQGFGLNYNEQFF.

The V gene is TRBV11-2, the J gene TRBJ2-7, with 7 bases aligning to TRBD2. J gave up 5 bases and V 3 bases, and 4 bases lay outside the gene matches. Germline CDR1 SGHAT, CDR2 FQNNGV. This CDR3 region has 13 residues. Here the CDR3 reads CASSFSGLDEQYF. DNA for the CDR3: TGTGCCAGCAGCTTTAGCGGGCTTGACGAGCAGTACTTC.

In DNA, the CDR3 is TGTGCCAGCAGTTACTCGTTACTAGTCACAGATACGCAGTATTTT. This gives the protein CASSYSLLVTDTQYF. The J gene is TRBJ2-3, the V gene TRBV6-5; tentatively, D is TRBD2 (5 bases). Trimming took 0 bases from V and 2 from J, leaving 9 bases between them. Looked up from germline, CDR1 is MNHEY and CDR2 is SVGAGI. The CDR3 runs 15 residues.

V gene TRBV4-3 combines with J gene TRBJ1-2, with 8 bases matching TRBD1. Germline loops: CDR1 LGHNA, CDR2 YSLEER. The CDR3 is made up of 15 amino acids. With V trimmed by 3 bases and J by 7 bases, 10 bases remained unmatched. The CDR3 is CASSQLTGGRGGYTF. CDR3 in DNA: TGCGCCAGCAGCCAGTTAACAGGGGGGAGAGGTGGCTACACCTTC.

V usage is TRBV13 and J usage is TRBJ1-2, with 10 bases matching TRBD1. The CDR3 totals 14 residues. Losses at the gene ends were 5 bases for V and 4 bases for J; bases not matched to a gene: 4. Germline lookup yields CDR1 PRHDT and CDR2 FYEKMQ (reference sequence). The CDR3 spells CASSLGTGVYGYTF. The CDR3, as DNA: TGTGCCAGCAGCCTCGGGACAGGGGTCTATGGCTACACCTTC. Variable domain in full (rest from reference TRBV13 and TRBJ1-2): AAGVIQSPRHLIKEKRETATLKCYPIPRHDTVYWYQQGPGQDPQFLISFYEKMQSDKGSIPDRFSAQQFSDYHSELNMSSLELGDSALYFCASSLGTGVYGYTFGSGTRLTVV.

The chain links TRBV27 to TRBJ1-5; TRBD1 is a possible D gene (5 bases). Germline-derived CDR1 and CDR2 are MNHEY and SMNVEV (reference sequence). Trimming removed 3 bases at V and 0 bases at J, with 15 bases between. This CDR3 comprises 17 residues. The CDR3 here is CASSFRVWSCSNQPQHF. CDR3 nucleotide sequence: TGTGCCAGCAGTTTCAGGGTATGGAGTTGTAGCAATCAGCCCCAGCATTTT.

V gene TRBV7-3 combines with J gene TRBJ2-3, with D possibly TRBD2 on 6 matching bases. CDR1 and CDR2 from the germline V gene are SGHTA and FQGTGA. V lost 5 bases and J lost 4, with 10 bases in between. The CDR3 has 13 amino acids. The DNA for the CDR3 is TGTGCCAGCAGCAAAAGGGAGGCAGATACGCAGTATTTT. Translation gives CASSKREADTQYF.

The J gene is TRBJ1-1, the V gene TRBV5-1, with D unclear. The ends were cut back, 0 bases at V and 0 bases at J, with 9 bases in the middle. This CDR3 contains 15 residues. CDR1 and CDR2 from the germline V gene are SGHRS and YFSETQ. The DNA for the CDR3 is TGCGCCAGCAGCTTGGACAGCTACATGAACACTGAAGCTTTCTTT. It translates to CASSLDSYMNTEAFF. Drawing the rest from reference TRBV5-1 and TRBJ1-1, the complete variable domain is KAGVTQTPRYLIKTRGQQVTLSCSPISGHRSVSWYQQTPGQGLQFLFEYFSETQRNKGNFPGRFSGRQFSNSRSEMNVSTLELGDSALYLCASSLDSYMNTEAFFGQGTRLTVV.

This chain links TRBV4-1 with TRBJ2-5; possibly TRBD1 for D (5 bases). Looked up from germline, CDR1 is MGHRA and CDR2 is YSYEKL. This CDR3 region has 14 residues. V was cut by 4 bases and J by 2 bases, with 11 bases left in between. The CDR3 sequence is CASSLQVRQETQYF. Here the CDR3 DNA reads TGCGCCAGCAGCCTACAGGTTCGGCAAGAGACCCAGTACTTC.

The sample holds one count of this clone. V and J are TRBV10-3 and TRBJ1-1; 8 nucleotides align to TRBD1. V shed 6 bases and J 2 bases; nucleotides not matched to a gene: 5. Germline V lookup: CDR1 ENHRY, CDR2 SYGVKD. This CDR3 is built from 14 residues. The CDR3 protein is CAIRTDRENTEAFF. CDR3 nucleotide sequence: TGTGCCATCAGAACGGACAGGGAAAACACTGAAGCTTTCTTT.

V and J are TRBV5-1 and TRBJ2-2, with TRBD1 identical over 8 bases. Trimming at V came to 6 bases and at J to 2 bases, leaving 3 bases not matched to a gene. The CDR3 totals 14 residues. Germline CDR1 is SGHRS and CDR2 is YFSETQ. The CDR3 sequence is CASTQGANTGELFF. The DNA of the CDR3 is TGCGCCAGCACCCAGGGGGCAAACACCGGGGAGCTGTTTTTT.

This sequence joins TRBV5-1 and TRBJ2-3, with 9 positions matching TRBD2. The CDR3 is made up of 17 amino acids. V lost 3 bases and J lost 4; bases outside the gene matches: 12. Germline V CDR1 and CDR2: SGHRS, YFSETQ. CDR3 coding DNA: TGCGCCAGCAGCTCTCTGGGGTCTAGCGGGGAATCAGATACGCAGTATTTT. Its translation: CASSSLGSSGESDTQYF.

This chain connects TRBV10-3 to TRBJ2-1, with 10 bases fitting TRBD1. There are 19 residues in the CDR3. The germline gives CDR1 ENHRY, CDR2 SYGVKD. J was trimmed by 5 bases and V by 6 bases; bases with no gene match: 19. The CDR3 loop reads CAIRSRTGGNSGIDNEQFF. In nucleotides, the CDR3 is TGTGCCATCAGATCCAGGACAGGGGGAAATAGCGGCATTGACAATGAGCAGTTCTTC.

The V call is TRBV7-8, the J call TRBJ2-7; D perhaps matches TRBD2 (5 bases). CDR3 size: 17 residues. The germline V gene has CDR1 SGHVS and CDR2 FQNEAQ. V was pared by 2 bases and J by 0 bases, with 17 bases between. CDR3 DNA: TGTGCCAGCAGCTTAACCCCAAGAGGGCTCCCCTCCTACGAGCAGTACTTC. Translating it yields CASSLTPRGLPSYEQYF.

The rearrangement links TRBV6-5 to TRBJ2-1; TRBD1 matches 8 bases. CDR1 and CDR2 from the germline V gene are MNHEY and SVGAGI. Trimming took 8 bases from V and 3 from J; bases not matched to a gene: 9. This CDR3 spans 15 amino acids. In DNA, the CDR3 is TGTGCCAGCGGCCCCAGGGGGCTCGACTACAATGAGCAGTTCTTC. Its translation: CASGPRGLDYNEQFF.

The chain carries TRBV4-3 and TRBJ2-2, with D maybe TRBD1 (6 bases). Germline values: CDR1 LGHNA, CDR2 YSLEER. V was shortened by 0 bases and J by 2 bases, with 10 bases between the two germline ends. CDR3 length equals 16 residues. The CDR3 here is CASSQEGGYNTGELFF. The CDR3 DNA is TGCGCCAGCAGCCAAGAAGGGGGTTACAACACCGGGGAGCTGTTTTTT.